Listed below are T cell receptor beta chains from one sample, sequenced in a study of technical replicates of blood from a few donors. The repertoire was sequenced with immunoSEQ multiplex PCR; TCRdb's copy has only in-frame clones and lacks some. Of 60,000 to 70,000 clones in the sample, 95% to 98% were seen once. The sequencing input was T cells isolated from PBMCs. Receptors originate from a human donor in good health. Each CDR3 is given with its conserved first and last residue. D genes are given only for firm matches. Clone size is not always given. Where it is, it says once, few, many or a class for expanded clones.

cdr3_nt	cdr3_aa	clone_size	d_call	v_call	j_call
TGTGCCAGCAGCCGAGGAGATGGTCCTACCTGGCGGGAGGAGCTGTTTTTT	CASSRGDGPTWREELFF	-	-	TRBV4-2	TRBJ2-2
TGCAGCGTTAGACAGGGGAACACTGAAGCTTTCTTT	CSVRQGNTEAFF	-	TRBD1	TRBV29-1	TRBJ1-1
TGTGCCAGCAGCTTAGGTCTGGGGCGGTCCTCCTACAATGAGCAGTTCTTC	CASSLGLGRSSYNEQFF	-	-	TRBV7-9	TRBJ2-1
TGTGCCAGCAGTTCCACGGGACAGACCTACGAGCAGTACTTC	CASSSTGQTYEQYF	-	TRBD1	TRBV6-6	TRBJ2-7
TGTGCCAGCAGCGGACCAGCGACAGCTAGAGTTTATGGCTACACCTTC	CASSGPATARVYGYTF	-	-	TRBV5-6	TRBJ1-2
TGTGCCTGGAGTGCTAGGAATGAGCAGTTCTTC	CAWSARNEQFF	-	-	TRBV30	TRBJ2-1
TGCGCCAGCAGGTATAGCGTTGAGCAGTTCTTC	CASRYSVEQFF	-	-	TRBV5-1	TRBJ2-1
TGTGCCAGCAGAAAGCCAGGACTATCGGATACGCAGTATTTT	CASRKPGLSDTQYF	-	-	TRBV6-5	TRBJ2-3
TGCGCCAGCAGCTTAAACAGGGGGCCTACCGGGGAGCTGTTTTTT	CASSLNRGPTGELFF	-	TRBD1	TRBV5-1	TRBJ2-2
TGTGCCAGCAGTAAAACAGGAGCCTCGGGAGTTGGCTACACCTTC	CASSKTGASGVGYTF	-	-	TRBV6-5	TRBJ1-2
TGTGCCAGCAGCTTAGACGCGGTTGAGCAGTTCTTC	CASSLDAVEQFF	-	-	TRBV7-6	TRBJ2-1
TGTGCCAGCATCTTGTGGACAGGGTGGGGTACAGATACGCAGTATTTT	CASILWTGWGTDTQYF	-	TRBD1	TRBV2	TRBJ2-3
TGTGCCAGCTCACGAACAGGGGATGAGCAGTTCTTC	CASSRTGDEQFF	once	TRBD1	TRBV18	TRBJ2-1
TGTGCCAGTAGTCCTAGCGAGACGCTAAACTACAATGAGCAGTTCTTC	CASSPSETLNYNEQFF	-	-	TRBV19	TRBJ2-1
TGTGCCAGCAGGGAAACCGGGACAACCTCTAAAACGTACTTC	CASRETGTTSKTYF	-	-	TRBV6-1	TRBJ2-7
TGTGCCAGCAGTTTGAACAGGGACACTGAAGCTTTCTTT	CASSLNRDTEAFF	-	-	TRBV5-4	TRBJ1-1
TGTGCCAGCAGCTTACTAGCGGGGGGGAGCTCCTACAATGAGCAGTTCTTC	CASSLLAGGSSYNEQFF	-	TRBD2	TRBV5-4	TRBJ2-1
TGCGCCAGCAGCCTTAACCTAGCGGGAGGCCGCACCTCCTACGAGCAGTACTTC	CASSLNLAGGRTSYEQYF	once	TRBD2	TRBV4-1	TRBJ2-7
TGTGCCAGCAGCTTGGGCAGGTCCTACGAGCAGTACTTC	CASSLGRSYEQYF	-	-	TRBV5-6	TRBJ2-7
TGTGCCAGCACCCCTAGGACAGGGGGGGAAAAGACCCAGTACTTC	CASTPRTGGEKTQYF	-	TRBD1	TRBV25-1	TRBJ2-5
TGCAGCTGTACACCCCAGCGGGAATCGAGGGAGCAGTACTTC	CSCTPQRESREQYF	-	TRBD2	TRBV29-1	TRBJ2-7
TGTGCCAGCAGCGTACGGGGGGCGGGCACCGGGGAGCTGTTTTTT	CASSVRGAGTGELFF	-	-	TRBV9	TRBJ2-2
TGCGCCAGCAGCGTAAGGACAGTGACCCCCTACAATGAGCAGTTCTTC	CASSVRTVTPYNEQFF	-	-	TRBV5-1	TRBJ2-1
TGCGCCAGCAGCTCAGGGACTGGGGCGACCCAGTACTTC	CASSSGTGATQYF	-	-	TRBV5-1	TRBJ2-5
TGTGCCAGCAGCTTATACGGGACAGGGGGAGAAAAACTGTTTTTT	CASSLYGTGGEKLFF	-	TRBD1	TRBV7-9	TRBJ1-4
TGTGCCAGCTCACCAGGAGATTCCCGTCCCCAGCATTTT	CASSPGDSRPQHF	-	-	TRBV18	TRBJ1-5
TGTGCCAGCAGCCGCGGAGTACAGGGTGGGGAGACCCAGTACTTC	CASSRGVQGGETQYF	-	-	TRBV5-4	TRBJ2-5
TGCGCCAGCAGCACTAACAGGGACGAGCAGTACTTC	CASSTNRDEQYF	-	-	TRBV5-1	TRBJ2-7
TGTGCCAGCAGCTTGGGACGGGGCGGGAGCACTGAAGCTTTCTTT	CASSLGRGGSTEAFF	-	-	TRBV5-4	TRBJ1-1
TGTGCCACCAGCAGAGAGCCAGGATTAGGGACTACCAGAAATGAGCAGTTCTTC	CATSREPGLGTTRNEQFF	-	TRBD2	TRBV15	TRBJ2-1
TGCGCCAGCAGCCTTGGGACAGGGGGAATGAACACTGAAGCTTTCTTT	CASSLGTGGMNTEAFF	-	TRBD1	TRBV4-1	TRBJ1-1
TGTGCCAGCAGTGAAAGGACCACGGGAAGCGCTGAAGCTTTCTTT	CASSERTTGSAEAFF	once	-	TRBV25-1	TRBJ1-1
TGCGCCAGCAGCTTGGGACAGGGAGGCGGGACCCAGTACTTC	CASSLGQGGGTQYF	-	-	TRBV5-1	TRBJ2-5
TGTGCCAGCAGCATGGGACTAGATTCCTACGAGCAGTACTTC	CASSMGLDSYEQYF	-	TRBD2	TRBV11-3	TRBJ2-7
TGCGCCAGCAGCTTGCTAGCGGGGAACACAGATACGCAGTATTTT	CASSLLAGNTDTQYF	-	TRBD2	TRBV5-1	TRBJ2-3
TGTGCCTGGAGTGTACAGGGCCCCACTGAAGCTTTCTTT	CAWSVQGPTEAFF	-	-	TRBV30	TRBJ1-1
TGTGCCAGCAGTAACAGGGTAGATGGCTACACCTTC	CASSNRVDGYTF	-	-	TRBV7-9	TRBJ1-2
TGTGCCAGCAGTCAACGGAGTCCGGAGACCCAGTACTTC	CASSQRSPETQYF	-	-	TRBV6-6	TRBJ2-5
TGTGCTAGCAGCTTATGGGGCAGGGGGGATCAGCCCCAGCATTTT	CASSLWGRGDQPQHF	-	TRBD1	TRBV7-7	TRBJ1-5
TGTGCCATACTAGAGGGCGGAAAGCTAACCAATGAGCAGTTCTTC	CAILEGGKLTNEQFF	-	-	TRBV15	TRBJ2-1
TGTGCCAGCAGTGAAGGTCAGGCAACCGATACGCAGTATTTT	CASSEGQATDTQYF	-	-	TRBV6-1	TRBJ2-3
TGTGCCAGCAGACGACCGGGACAGGGATTCGGGACCCAGTACTTC	CASRRPGQGFGTQYF	-	TRBD1	TRBV28	TRBJ2-5
TGCGCCAGCAGCCAATCAGGAGCGGAACAGTTCTTC	CASSQSGAEQFF	-	-	TRBV4-1	TRBJ2-1
TGCGCCAGCAGAACTCAATGGGGACAGAATAATTCACCCCTCCACTTT	CASRTQWGQNNSPLHF	-	TRBD1	TRBV5-1	TRBJ1-6
TGTGCCAGCAGCGTAGGAGGGGGCACTGGAAACACCATATATTTT	CASSVGGGTGNTIYF	-	TRBD1	TRBV9	TRBJ1-3
TGTGCCAGCAGGAAACAGGGGGCGAGTTTTGGAACTAATGAAAAACTGTTTTTT	CASRKQGASFGTNEKLFF	-	TRBD1	TRBV27	TRBJ1-4
TGCGCCAGCAGTCGAGGGATCAGCTCTGGAAACACCATATATTTT	CASSRGISSGNTIYF	-	-	TRBV10-1	TRBJ1-3
TGTGCCAGCAGTGAAGCGCTTCGGGGCTTCGCGGGAGTTGGTGAAAAACTGTTTTTT	CASSEALRGFAGVGEKLFF	-	-	TRBV6-1	TRBJ1-4
TGTGCCAGCAGCTTCCAAGGACTAGCGGGGAATGAGCAGTTCTTC	CASSFQGLAGNEQFF	-	TRBD2	TRBV7-8	TRBJ2-1
TGTGCCAGCAAGCCGAAGAACTTCTATGGCTACACCTTC	CASKPKNFYGYTF	-	-	TRBV28	TRBJ1-2
TGTGCCAGTACAGGGCCCTATGGCTACACCTTC	CASTGPYGYTF	-	-	TRBV6-1	TRBJ1-2
TGTGCCAGCAGTCATAATCCTGAGCGTGTCGAGCAGTACTTC	CASSHNPERVEQYF	-	-	TRBV5-6	TRBJ2-7
TGCAGCGTTGGGGGGGCCGGGACAGGGGTTTTTGGCTACACCTTC	CSVGGAGTGVFGYTF	-	TRBD1	TRBV29-1	TRBJ1-2
TGCAGCGTTGTGTCAGGGTTTCAGCCCCAGCATTTT	CSVVSGFQPQHF	once	-	TRBV29-1	TRBJ1-5
TGTGCCAGCAGCTTAGACAGCTCTGGAAACACCATATATTTT	CASSLDSSGNTIYF	-	-	TRBV7-9	TRBJ1-3